A single sample is the source of the 20 T cell receptor beta chains below, sequenced in a study of T cells in localized non-small cell lung cancer. The repertoire was sequenced with immunoSEQ multiplex PCR; TCRdb's copy has only in-frame clones and lacks some. The sample records about 34,000 clones, around 93% being singletons. The specimen comprised peripheral blood, sampled before any cancer treatment. The origin of the receptors is a female donor at least 60 years old with stage I lung adenocarcinoma.

The gene calls are TRBV9 and TRBJ1-2; TRBD1 matches at 7 bases. The CDR3 sequence is 14 residues long. CDR1 and CDR2 from the germline V gene are SGDLS and YYNGEE. Trimming took 5 bases from V and 8 from J; bases not matched to a gene: 12. CDR3 residues: CASRAQSLQGGYTF. The CDR3 DNA reads as TGTGCCAGCAGGGCCCAATCCTTACAGGGGGGCTACACCTTC.

The genes are TRBV11-3 and TRBJ2-3; 9 bases agree with TRBD2. This CDR3 region has 17 residues. Losses at the gene ends were 3 bases for V and 4 bases for J; bases not matched to a gene: 11. Germline V CDR1 and CDR2: SGHNT, YENEEA. For the CDR3, the DNA is TGTGCCAGCAGCTTCCTGGGGCAGCGGGAGGTGGCAGATACGCAGTATTTT. Amino acids: CASSFLGQREVADTQYF. Supplemented by reference TRBV11-3 and TRBJ2-3, the full variable domain reads EAGVVQSPRYKIIEKKQPVAFWCNPISGHNTLYWYLQNLGQGPELLIRYENEEAVDDSQLPKDRFSAERLKGVDSTLKIQPAELGDSAVYLCASSFLGQREVADTQYFGPGTRLTVL.

The chain couples TRBV5-6 to TRBJ1-5; D is possibly TRBD1 (5 bases). CDR1 is SGHDT, CDR2 YYEEEE, per germline. This CDR3 spans 14 amino acids. V was trimmed by 1 base and J by 4 bases, leaving 9 bases between them. CDR3 DNA: TGTGCCAGCAGCTTGTGGGGGTTTAATCAGCCCCAGCATTTT. Residues: CASSLWGFNQPQHF. The whole variable domain, filled in from reference TRBV5-6 and TRBJ1-5, reads DAGVTQSPTHLIKTRGQQVTLRCSPKSGHDTVSWYQQALGQGPQFIFQYYEEEERQRGNFPDRFSGHQFPNYSSELNVNALLLGDSALYLCASSLWGFNQPQHFGDGTRLSIL.

The chain has TRBV2 and TRBJ1-1; D gene unclear. This CDR3 has 13 amino acids. The germline V and J ends were trimmed by 6 bases and 0 bases, with 8 bases remaining between them. The germline V gene has CDR1 SNHLY and CDR2 FYNNEI. The CDR3 nucleotides read TGTGCCAGCAGCGGCGGGCTGAACACTGAAGCTTTCTTT. It encodes CASSGGLNTEAFF.

This clone was counted once. V gene TRBV5-8 combines with J gene TRBJ2-5, with TRBD1 as a possible D gene (6 bases). The germline CDR1 and CDR2 sequences are SGHTS and YDEGEE. Trimming took off 8 bases at V and 2 bases at J, with 13 bases between the two ends. The CDR3 sequence is 13 residues long. This chain's CDR3 is CARGNRVQETQYF. The CDR3 DNA sequence: TGTGCCAGGGGGAACAGGGTTCAAGAGACCCAGTACTTC.

This chain links TRBV7-2 with TRBJ2-1; no definite D call. Between the trimmed V and J ends, which lost 5 bases and 5 bases, there was a span of 7 bases. This CDR3 region has 12 residues. Germline lookup yields CDR1 SGHTA and CDR2 FQGNSA. CDR3 residues: CASSRRNNEQFF. The DNA of the CDR3 is TGTGCCAGCAGCCGCCGCAACAATGAGCAGTTCTTC. Full variable domain (missing parts from reference TRBV7-2 and TRBJ2-1): GAGVSQSPSNKVTEKGKDVELRCDPISGHTALYWYRQSLGQGLEFLIYFQGNSAPDKSGLPSDRFSAERTGGSVSTLTIQRTQQEDSAVYLCASSRRNNEQFFGPGTRLTVL.

The chain uses TRBV7-3 and TRBJ2-1; TRBD2 aligns across 8 bases. CDR1 SGHTA and CDR2 FQGTGA come from the germline V gene. There are 16 residues in the CDR3. The V segment lost 5 bases and the J segment 5 bases; nucleotides outside the gene matches: 11. CDR3 residues: CASSDQAGVGHNEQFF. In nucleotides, the CDR3 is TGTGCCAGCAGCGACCAAGCGGGAGTGGGCCACAATGAGCAGTTCTTC. Full variable domain (missing parts from reference TRBV7-3 and TRBJ2-1): GAGVSQTPSNKVTEKGKYVELRCDPISGHTALYWYRQSLGQGPEFLIYFQGTGAADDSGLPNDRFFAVRPEGSVSTLKIQRTERGDSAVYLCASSDQAGVGHNEQFFGPGTRLTVL.

DNA of the CDR3: TGTGCCAGCAGACTAGCGGGAGGGCACGAGCAGTACGTC. Translated: CASRLAGGHEQYV. This rearrangement joins TRBV27 to TRBJ2-7, with 13 bases fitting TRBD2. Germline V gene sequence: CDR1 MNHEY, CDR2 SMNVEV (reference sequence). This CDR3 has 13 residues. Trimming cost V 6 bases and J 5 bases; bases outside gene matches: 1.

The V gene is TRBV5-4, the J gene TRBJ1-3; 10 nucleotides align to TRBD1. J was trimmed by 2 bases and V by 0 bases; bases with no gene match: 2. The CDR3 is 16 amino acids. CDR1 and CDR2 from the germline V gene are SGHNT and YYREEE (reference sequence). CDR3 in DNA: TGTGCCAGCAGCTTGGCCGGGACAGGGGCTGGAAACACCATATATTTT. Amino acid sequence: CASSLAGTGAGNTIYF. The full variable domain, in which reference TRBV5-4 and TRBJ1-3 provide the parts outside the CDR3, is ETGVTQSPTHLIKTRGQQVTLRCSSQSGHNTVSWYQQALGQGPQFIFQYYREEENGRGNFPPRFSGLQFPNYSSELNVNALELDDSALYLCASSLAGTGAGNTIYFGEGSWLTVV.

V gene TRBV6-6 combines with J gene TRBJ1-1, with a weak D call TRBD1 (6 bases). The ends were cut back, 4 bases at V and 4 bases at J, with 10 bases in the middle. This CDR3 comprises 13 residues. Germline V lookup: CDR1 MNHNY, CDR2 SVGAGI (reference sequence). In nucleotides, the CDR3 is TGTGCCAGCAGTTTACAGGGCCGCACTGAAGCTTTCTTT. Protein sequence: CASSLQGRTEAFF.

The chain combines TRBV7-3 with TRBJ1-1; D gene uncertain. This CDR3 comprises 16 residues. Germline V lookup: CDR1 SGHTA, CDR2 FQGTGA. V was shortened by 4 bases and J by 1 base, with 16 bases between the two germline ends. CDR3 region: CASSSPGLFGNTEAFF. The CDR3 DNA is TGTGCCAGCAGCTCACCAGGTCTCTTTGGGAACACTGAAGCTTTCTTT.

The CDR3 region has the DNA TGTGCCAGCAGTGAAGAATTGAACACTGAAGCTTTCTTT. Its protein is CASSEELNTEAFF. J is TRBJ1-1 and V is TRBV2; no reliable D call. Trimming cost V 1 base and J 0 bases, with 3 bases left between them. Per germline, CDR1 SNHLY and CDR2 FYNNEI. This CDR3 comprises 13 residues.

This chain joins TRBV7-2 and TRBJ1-5; D remains unclear. This CDR3 contains 16 residues. V lost 5 bases, J lost 4 bases, and 18 bases lay in between. Germline V gene data show CDR1 as SGHTA and CDR2 as FQGNSA. CDR3 sequence reads: CASSPLGDERNQPQHF. The CDR3 coding sequence is TGTGCCAGCAGCCCCCTCGGGGATGAACGGAATCAGCCCCAGCATTTT.

The chain links TRBV25-1 to TRBJ1-2, with D uncertain. Germline CDR1 reads MGHDK; CDR2 reads SYGVNS. The CDR3 totals 15 residues. V shed 3 bases and J shed 1 base, with 12 bases lying between them. CDR3 nucleotides: TGTGCCAGCAGTGACCCAAGGGAAAATAACTATGGCTACACCTTC. It translates to CASSDPRENNYGYTF.

CDR3 sequence reads: CASSEGREGQPQHF. The CDR3 coding sequence is TGTGCCAGCAGTGAAGGGAGGGAGGGTCAGCCCCAGCATTTT. The rearrangement uses TRBV2 and TRBJ1-5; unclear D gene. There are 14 residues in the CDR3. CDR1 and CDR2 (germline): SNHLY, FYNNEI. Trimming removed 1 base from V and 6 bases from J, with 10 bases in between.

The V gene is TRBV7-9, the J gene TRBJ2-5, with D perhaps matching TRBD2 (6 bases). Germline CDR1 SEHNR, CDR2 FQNEAQ (reference sequence). There are 16 residues in the CDR3. With 5 bases removed from V and 5 bases from J, the gap between germline ends came to 21 bases. The DNA for the CDR3 is TGTGCCAGCAGCCGAAGCCTGGGACTTGGAGTTGAGACCCAGTACTTC. Its protein product is CASSRSLGLGVETQYF.

This clone was picked up one time. The V and J genes are TRBV19 and TRBJ1-3; D is unresolved. Trimming shortened V by 6 bases and J by 8 bases, and 5 bases separated the two germline ends. From germline, CDR1 is LNHDA and CDR2 SQIVND (reference sequence). The length of the CDR3 is 10 residues. The CDR3 loop is CASRTDTIYF. The CDR3 DNA reads TGTGCCAGTAGAACCGACACCATATATTTT.

This chain links TRBV21-1 with TRBJ2-7; the tabulated D call, TRBD1, remains unverified against the DNA. TRBV21-1 is flagged as a pseudogene. This CDR3 is built from 17 residues. The chain's CDR3 is CASSKPNRGRFHYEQYV. In DNA, the CDR3 is TGTGCCAGCAGCAAACCAAACAGGGGCCGCTTCCACTACGAGCAGTACGTC.

This chain links TRBV21-1 with TRBJ2-2. TRBV21-1 is a pseudogene locus. This CDR3 region has 18 residues. CDR3 coding DNA: TGTGCCAGCAGCATAGACAGCACCGGGGCTTCGAACACCGGGGAGCTGTTTTTT. Its translation: CASSIDSTGASNTGELFF.

The genes are TRBV10-2 and TRBJ2-4, with a weak D call TRBD1 (6 bases). Trimming shortened V by 6 bases and J by 2 bases, and 14 bases separated the two germline ends. There are 15 residues in the CDR3. Germline CDR1 reads WSHSY; CDR2 reads SAAADI. CDR3 in DNA: TGCGCCAGCAGCCTAACGGACAGTCCCAAAAACATTCAGTACTTC. Translation: CASSLTDSPKNIQYF.